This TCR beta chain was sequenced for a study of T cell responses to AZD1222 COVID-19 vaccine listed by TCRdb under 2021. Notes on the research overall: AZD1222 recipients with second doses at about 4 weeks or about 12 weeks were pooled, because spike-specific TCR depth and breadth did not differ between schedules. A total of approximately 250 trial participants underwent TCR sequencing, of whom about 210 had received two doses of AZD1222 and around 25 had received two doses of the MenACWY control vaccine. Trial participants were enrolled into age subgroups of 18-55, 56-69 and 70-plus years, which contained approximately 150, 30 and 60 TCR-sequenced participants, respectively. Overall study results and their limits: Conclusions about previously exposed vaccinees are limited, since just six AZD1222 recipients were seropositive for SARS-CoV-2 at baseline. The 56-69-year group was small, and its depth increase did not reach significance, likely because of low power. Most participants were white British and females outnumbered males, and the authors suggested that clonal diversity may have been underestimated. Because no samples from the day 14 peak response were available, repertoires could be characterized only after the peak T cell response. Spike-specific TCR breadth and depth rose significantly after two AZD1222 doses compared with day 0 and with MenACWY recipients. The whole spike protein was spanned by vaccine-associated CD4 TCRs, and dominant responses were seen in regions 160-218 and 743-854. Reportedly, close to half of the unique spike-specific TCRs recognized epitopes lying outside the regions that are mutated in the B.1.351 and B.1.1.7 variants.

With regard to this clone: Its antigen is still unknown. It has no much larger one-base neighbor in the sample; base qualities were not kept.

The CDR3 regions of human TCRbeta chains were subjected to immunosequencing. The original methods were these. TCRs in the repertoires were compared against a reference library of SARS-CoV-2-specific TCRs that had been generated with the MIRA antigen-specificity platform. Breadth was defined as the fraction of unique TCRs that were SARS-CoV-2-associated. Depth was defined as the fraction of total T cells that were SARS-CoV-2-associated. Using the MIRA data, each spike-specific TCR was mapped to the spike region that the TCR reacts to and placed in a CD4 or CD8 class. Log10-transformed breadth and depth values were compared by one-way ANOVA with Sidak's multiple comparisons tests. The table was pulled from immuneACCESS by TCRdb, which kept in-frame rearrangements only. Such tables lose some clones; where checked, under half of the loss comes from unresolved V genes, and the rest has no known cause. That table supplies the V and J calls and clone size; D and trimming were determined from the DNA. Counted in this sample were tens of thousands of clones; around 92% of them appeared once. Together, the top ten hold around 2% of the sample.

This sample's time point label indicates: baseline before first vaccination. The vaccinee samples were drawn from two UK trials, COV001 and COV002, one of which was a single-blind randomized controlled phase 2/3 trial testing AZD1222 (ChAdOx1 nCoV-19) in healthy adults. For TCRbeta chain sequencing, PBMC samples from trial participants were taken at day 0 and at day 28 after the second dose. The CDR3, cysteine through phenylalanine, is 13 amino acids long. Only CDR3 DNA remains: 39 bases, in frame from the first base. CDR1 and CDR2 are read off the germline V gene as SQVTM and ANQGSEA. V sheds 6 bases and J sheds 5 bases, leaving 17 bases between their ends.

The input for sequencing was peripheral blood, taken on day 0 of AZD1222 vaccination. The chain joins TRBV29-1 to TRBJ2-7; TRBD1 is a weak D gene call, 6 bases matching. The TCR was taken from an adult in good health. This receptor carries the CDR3 CSVGTQSNHEQYF. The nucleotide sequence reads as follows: TGCAGCGTCGGGACACAGTCCAACCACGAGCAGTACTTC.